Sequencing of this T cell receptor beta chain was carried out in a study of OX40 agonist ivuxolimab in advanced cancers. Overall study findings and caveats: CD8+ T cells showed, on average, more clonal expansion than CD4+ cells. Clonal expansion in partial responders at 0.1-3.0 mg/kg ranked among the lowest. The authors did not determine the antigen specificity of the expanded peripheral T cells.

The protocol was immunoSEQ multiplex PCR, while the TCRdb copy is restricted to in-frame clones and leaves out a portion. The table lists approximately 65,000 clones, approximately 88% of them singletons. V lost 5 bases, J lost 0 bases, and 9 bases lay in between. CDR1 and CDR2 (germline): SGHRS, YFSETQ. The CDR3 spans 15 residues. For this clone: Antigen specificity is unknown.

A history of autoimmune disease or systemic immunosuppression excluded patients. This chain links TRBV5-1 with TRBJ2-6; no reliable D call. Sequencing was performed on CD4+ or CD8+ T cells sorted from blood, taken in a trial of the OX40 agonist ivuxolimab. The clonotype was recovered from an adult with an advanced solid tumor such as melanoma, head and neck, liver or kidney cancer. The CDR3 protein is CASRAQGSGANVLTF. The CDR3 DNA follows: TGCGCCAGCAGGGCCCAAGGCTCTGGGGCCAACGTCCTGACTTTC.